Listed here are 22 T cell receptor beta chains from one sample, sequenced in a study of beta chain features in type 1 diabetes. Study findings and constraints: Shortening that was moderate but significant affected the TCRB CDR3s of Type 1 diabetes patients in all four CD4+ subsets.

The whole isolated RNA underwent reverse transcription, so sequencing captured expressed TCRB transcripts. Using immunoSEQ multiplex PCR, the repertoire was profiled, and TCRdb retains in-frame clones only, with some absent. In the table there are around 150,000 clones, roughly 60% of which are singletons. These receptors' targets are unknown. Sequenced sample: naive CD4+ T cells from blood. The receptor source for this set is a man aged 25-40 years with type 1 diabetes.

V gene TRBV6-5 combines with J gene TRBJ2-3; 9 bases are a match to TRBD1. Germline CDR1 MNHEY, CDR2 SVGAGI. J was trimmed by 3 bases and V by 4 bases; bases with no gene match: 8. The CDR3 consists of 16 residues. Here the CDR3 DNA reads TGTGCCAGCAGTTCGTCCGGGACAGGGTGGACAGATACGCAGTATTTT. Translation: CASSSSGTGWTDTQYF.

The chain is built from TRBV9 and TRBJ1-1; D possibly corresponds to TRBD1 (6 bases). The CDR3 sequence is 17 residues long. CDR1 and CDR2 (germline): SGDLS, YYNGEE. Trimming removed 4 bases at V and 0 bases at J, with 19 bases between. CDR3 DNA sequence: TGTGCCAGCAGCCCCAAGGACTCGGACAGCATGAACACTGAAGCTTTCTTT. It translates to CASSPKDSDSMNTEAFF.

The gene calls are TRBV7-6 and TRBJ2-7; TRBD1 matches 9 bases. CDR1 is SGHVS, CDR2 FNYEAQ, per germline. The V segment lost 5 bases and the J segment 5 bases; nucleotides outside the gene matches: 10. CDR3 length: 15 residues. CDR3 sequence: CASSPKQGARNEQYF. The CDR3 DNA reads TGTGCCAGCAGCCCGAAACAGGGGGCGCGGAACGAGCAGTACTTC.

The CDR3 DNA reads TGTGCCAGCAGTAGGACAGGGGTAGCCTACGAGCAGTACTTC. Translating it yields CASSRTGVAYEQYF. V is TRBV28 and J is TRBJ2-7; TRBD1 agrees at 9 bases. Germline CDR1 MDHEN, CDR2 SYDVKM. There are 14 residues in the CDR3. V dropped 5 bases and J dropped 2; count of bases not matched to a gene: 4.

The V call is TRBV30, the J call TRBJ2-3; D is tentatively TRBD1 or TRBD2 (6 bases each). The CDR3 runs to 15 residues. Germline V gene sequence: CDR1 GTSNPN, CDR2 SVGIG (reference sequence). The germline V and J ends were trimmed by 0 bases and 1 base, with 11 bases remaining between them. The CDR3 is CAWSVGGKGTDTQYF. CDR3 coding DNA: TGTGCCTGGAGTGTGGGGGGCAAGGGCACAGATACGCAGTATTTT.

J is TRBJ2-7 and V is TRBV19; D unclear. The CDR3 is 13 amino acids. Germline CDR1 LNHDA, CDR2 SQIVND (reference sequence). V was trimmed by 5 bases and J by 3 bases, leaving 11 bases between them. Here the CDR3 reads CASSPGRDYEQYF. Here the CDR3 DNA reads TGTGCCAGTAGTCCAGGCCGAGACTACGAGCAGTACTTC.

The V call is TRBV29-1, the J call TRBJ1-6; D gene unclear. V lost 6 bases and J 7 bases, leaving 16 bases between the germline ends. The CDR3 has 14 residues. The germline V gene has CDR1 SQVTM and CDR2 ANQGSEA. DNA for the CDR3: TGCAGCGTCCTCGACGGGGATAACAATTCACCCCTCCACTTT. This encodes CSVLDGDNNSPLHF.

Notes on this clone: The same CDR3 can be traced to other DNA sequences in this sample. CDR3 DNA sequence: TGTGCCAGCAGTTTAATTCCAGGAGAGACCCAGTACTTC. As protein: CASSLIPGETQYF. V and J are TRBV27 and TRBJ2-5, with D uncertain. Germline CDR1 is MNHEY and CDR2 is SMNVEV (reference sequence). Trimming took off 2 bases at V and 4 bases at J, with 8 bases between the two ends. This CDR3 has 13 amino acids.

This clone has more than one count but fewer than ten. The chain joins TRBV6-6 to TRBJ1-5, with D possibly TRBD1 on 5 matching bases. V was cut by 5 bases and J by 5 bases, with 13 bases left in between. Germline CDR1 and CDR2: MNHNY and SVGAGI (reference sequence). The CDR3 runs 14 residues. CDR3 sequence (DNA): TGTGCCAGCAGTACGGGGACGATGGATCAGCCCCAGCATTTT. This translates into CASSTGTMDQPQHF.

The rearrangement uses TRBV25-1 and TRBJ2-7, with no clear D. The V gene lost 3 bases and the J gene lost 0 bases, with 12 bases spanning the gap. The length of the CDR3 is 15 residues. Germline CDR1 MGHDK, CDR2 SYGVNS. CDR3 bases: TGTGCCAGCAGTGATTCTCCCCTGAGCTCCTACGAGCAGTACTTC. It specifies CASSDSPLSSYEQYF.

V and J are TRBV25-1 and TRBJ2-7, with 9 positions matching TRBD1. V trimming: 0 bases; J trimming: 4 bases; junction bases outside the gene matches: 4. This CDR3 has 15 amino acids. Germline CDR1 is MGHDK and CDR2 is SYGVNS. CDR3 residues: CASSEYRTGAYEQYF. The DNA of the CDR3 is TGTGCCAGCAGTGAATACAGGACAGGGGCATACGAGCAGTACTTC.

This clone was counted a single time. The CDR3 region has the DNA TGCAGCGTGATTGGGCGCGGAAAAAACACAGATACGCAGTATTTT. Amino acid sequence: CSVIGRGKNTDTQYF. The chain links TRBV29-1 to TRBJ2-3; D call uncertain. Trimming took 6 bases from V and 2 from J, leaving 18 bases between them. Per the germline V gene, CDR1 is SQVTM and CDR2 is ANQGSEA. This CDR3 region has 15 residues.

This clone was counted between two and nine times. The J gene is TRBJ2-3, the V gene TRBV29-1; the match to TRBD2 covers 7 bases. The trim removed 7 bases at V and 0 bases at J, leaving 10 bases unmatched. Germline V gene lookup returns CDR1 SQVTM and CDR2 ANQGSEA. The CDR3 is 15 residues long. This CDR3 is CSGGPLAQSTDTQYF. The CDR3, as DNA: TGCAGCGGCGGCCCACTAGCGCAGAGCACAGATACGCAGTATTTT.

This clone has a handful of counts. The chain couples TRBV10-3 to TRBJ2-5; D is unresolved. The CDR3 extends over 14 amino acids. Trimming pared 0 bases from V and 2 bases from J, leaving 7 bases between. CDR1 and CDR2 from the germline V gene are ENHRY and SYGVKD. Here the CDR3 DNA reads TGTGCCATCAGTGAGTCTACAGATCAAGAGACCCAGTACTTC. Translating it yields CAISESTDQETQYF.

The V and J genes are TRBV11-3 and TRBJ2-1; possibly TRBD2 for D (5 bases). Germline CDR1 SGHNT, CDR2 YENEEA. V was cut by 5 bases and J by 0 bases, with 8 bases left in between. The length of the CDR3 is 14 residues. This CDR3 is CASSPRDSYNEQFF. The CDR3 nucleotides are TGTGCCAGCAGCCCACGGGACTCCTACAATGAGCAGTTCTTC. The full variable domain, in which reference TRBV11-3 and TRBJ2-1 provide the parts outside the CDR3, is EAGVVQSPRYKIIEKKQPVAFWCNPISGHNTLYWYLQNLGQGPELLIRYENEEAVDDSQLPKDRFSAERLKGVDSTLKIQPAELGDSAVYLCASSPRDSYNEQFFGPGTRLTVL.

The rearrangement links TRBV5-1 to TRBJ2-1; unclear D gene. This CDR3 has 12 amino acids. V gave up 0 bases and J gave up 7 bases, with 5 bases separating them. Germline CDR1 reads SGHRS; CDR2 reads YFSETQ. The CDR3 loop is CASSLERNEQFF. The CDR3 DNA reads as TGCGCCAGCAGCTTGGAACGGAATGAGCAGTTCTTC.

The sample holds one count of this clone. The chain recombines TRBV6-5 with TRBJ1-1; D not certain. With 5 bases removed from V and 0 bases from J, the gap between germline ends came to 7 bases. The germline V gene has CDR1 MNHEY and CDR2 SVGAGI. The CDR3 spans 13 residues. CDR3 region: CASSPRLNTEAFF. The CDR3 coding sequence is TGTGCCAGCAGTCCCAGGCTGAACACTGAAGCTTTCTTT.

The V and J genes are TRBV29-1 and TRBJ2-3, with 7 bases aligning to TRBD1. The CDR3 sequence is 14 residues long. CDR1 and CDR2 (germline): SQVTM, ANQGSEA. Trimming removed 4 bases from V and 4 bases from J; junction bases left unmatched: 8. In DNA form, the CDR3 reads TGCAGCGTTGTTGTACAGGGGACGGCAGATACGCAGTATTTT. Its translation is CSVVVQGTADTQYF.

The CDR3, as DNA: TGTGCCACCAGCAGAGCCCGGGGACAGGGGGCGGAAGAGACCCAGTACTTC. Protein: CATSRARGQGAEETQYF. The chain recombines TRBV15 with TRBJ2-5; 12 bases map to TRBD1. V trimming: 1 base; J trimming: 3 bases; junction bases outside the gene matches: 6. Germline V lookup: CDR1 LNHNV, CDR2 YYDKDF (reference sequence). There are 17 residues in the CDR3. Full variable domain (outside the CDR3, taken from reference TRBV15 and TRBJ2-5): DAMVIQNPRYQVTQFGKPVTLSCSQTLNHNVMYWYQQKSSQAPKLLFHYYDKDFNNEADTPDNFQSRRPNTSFCFLDIRSPGLGDTAMYLCATSRARGQGAEETQYFGPGTRLLVL.

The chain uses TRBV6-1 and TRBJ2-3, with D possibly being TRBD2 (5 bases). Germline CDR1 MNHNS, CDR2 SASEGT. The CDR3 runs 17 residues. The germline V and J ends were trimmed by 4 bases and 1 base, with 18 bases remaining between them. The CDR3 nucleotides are TGTGCCAGCAGTGCCACGGGGAGCCCCGCTCGCACAGATACGCAGTATTTT. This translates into CASSATGSPARTDTQYF.

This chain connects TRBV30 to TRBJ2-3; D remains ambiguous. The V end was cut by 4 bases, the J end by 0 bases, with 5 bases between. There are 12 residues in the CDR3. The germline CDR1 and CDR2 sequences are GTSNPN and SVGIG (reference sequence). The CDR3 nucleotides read TGTGCCTGGATAACTAGCACAGATACGCAGTATTTT. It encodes CAWITSTDTQYF.

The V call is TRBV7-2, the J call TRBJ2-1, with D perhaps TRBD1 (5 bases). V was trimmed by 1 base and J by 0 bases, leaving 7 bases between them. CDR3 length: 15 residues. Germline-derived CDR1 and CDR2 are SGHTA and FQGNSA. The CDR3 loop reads CASSLGRVSYNEQFF. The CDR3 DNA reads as TGTGCCAGCAGCTTAGGCAGGGTCTCCTACAATGAGCAGTTCTTC.